This T cell receptor beta chain originates from a study of blood T cell repertoires in COVID-19. Study context: Specimens from acute and convalescent COVID-19 originated in the United States, Italy and Spain. The analysed material was cDNA or gDNA that came from T cells, B-cell-depleted T cells, or PBMCs.

Measured with immunoSEQ multiplex PCR; TCRdb has only the in-frame clones, and not every one. The table includes some 150,000 clones, 81% detected once. V was cut by 7 bases and J by 9 bases, with 13 bases left in between. This CDR3 has 12 amino acids. The germline CDR1 and CDR2 sequences are MDHEN and SYDVKM. V and J are TRBV28 and TRBJ2-1, with D hard to call. Material: peripheral blood. The TCR was taken from a woman aged 55-69 years with active or convalescent COVID-19. This CDR3 reads CASNKLLFEQFF. Here the CDR3 DNA reads TGTGCCAGCAATAAACTTTTATTTGAGCAGTTCTTC.